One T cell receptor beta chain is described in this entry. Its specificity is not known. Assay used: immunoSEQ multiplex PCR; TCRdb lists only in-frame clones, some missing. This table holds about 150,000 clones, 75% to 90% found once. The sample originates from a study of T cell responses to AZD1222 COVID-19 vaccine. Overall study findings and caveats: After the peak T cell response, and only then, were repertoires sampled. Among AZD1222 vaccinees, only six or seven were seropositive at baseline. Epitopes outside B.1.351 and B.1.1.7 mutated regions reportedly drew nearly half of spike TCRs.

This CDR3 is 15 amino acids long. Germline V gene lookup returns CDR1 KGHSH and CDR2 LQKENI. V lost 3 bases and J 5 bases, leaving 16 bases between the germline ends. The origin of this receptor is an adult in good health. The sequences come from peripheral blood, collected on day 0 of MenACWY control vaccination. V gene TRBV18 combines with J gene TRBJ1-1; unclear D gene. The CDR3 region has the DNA TGTGCCAGCTCACCCACTACCGGTTCTGAGACTGAAGCTTTCTTT. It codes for CASSPTTGSETEAFF.